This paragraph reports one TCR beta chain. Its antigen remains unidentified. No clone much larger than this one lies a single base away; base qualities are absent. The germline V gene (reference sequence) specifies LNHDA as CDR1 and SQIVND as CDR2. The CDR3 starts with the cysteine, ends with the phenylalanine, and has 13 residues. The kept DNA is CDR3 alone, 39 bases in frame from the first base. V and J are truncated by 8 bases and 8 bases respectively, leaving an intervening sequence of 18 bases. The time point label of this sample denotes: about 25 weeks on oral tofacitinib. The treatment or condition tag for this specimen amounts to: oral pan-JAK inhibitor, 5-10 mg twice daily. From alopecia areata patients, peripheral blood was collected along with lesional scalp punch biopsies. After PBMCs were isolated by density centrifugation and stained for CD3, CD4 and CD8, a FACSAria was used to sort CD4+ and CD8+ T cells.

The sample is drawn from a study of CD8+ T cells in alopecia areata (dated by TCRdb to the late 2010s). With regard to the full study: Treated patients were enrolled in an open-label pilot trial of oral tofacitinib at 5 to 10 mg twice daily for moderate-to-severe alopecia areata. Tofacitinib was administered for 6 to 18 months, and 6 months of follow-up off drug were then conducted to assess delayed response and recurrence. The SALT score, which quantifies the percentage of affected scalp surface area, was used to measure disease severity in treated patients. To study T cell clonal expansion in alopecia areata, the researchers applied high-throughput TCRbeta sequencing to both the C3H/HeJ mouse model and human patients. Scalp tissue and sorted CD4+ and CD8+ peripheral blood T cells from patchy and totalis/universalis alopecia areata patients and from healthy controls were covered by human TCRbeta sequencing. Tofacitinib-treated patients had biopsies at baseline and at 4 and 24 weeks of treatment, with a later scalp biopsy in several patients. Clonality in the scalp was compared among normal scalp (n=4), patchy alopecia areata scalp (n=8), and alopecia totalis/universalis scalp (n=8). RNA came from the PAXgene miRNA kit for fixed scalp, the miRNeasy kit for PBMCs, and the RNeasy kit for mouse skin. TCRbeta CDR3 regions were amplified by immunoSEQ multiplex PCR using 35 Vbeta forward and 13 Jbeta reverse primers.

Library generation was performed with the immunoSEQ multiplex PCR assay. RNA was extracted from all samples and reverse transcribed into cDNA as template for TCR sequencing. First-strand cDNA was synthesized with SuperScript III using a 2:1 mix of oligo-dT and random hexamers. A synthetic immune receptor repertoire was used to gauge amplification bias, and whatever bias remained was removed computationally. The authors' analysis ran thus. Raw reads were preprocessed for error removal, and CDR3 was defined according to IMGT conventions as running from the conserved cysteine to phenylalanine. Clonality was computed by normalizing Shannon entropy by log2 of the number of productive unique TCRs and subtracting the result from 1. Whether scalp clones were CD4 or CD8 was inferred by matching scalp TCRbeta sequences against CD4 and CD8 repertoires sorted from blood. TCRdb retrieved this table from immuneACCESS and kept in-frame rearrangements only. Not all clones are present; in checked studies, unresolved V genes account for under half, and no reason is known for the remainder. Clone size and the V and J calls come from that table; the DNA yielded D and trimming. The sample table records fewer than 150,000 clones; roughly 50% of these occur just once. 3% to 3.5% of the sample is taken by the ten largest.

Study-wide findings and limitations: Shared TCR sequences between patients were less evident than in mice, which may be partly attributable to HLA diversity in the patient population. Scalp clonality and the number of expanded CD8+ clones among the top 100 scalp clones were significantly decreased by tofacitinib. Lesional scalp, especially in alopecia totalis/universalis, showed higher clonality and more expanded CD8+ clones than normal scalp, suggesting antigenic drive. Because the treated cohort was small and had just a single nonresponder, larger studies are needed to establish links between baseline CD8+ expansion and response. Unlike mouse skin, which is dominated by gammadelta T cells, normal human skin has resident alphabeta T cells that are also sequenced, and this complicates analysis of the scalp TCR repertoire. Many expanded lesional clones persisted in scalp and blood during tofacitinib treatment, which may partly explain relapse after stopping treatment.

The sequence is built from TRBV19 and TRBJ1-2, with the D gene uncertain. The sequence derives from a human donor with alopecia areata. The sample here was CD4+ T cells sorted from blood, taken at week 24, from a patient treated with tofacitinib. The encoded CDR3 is CASRYPEVPGYTF. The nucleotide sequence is TGTGCCAGTCGATATCCTGAGGTTCCGGGCTACACCTTC.